This paragraph covers one T cell receptor (beta chain) sequence. During active infection, Seattle patients enrolled and were then monitored through disease. This entry belongs to a study of blood T cell repertoires in COVID-19. Study as a whole: The United States, Italy and Spain provided the acute and convalescent COVID-19 samples. From T cells, B-cell-depleted T cells, or PBMCs came the material, which was cDNA or gDNA.

Germline CDR1 LNHDA, CDR2 SQIVND (reference sequence). V lost 5 bases and J lost 1, with 12 bases in between. The CDR3 is made up of 15 amino acids. Original data processing: Amplification of reference gene primers was used by the study to estimate nucleated cell counts. Sequenced by immunoSEQ multiplex PCR; TCRdb stores in-frame clones only, minus some. V, J and clone size derive from that table, while D and trimming were established from the DNA sequence. The profile shows about 210,000 clones, 84% of them singletons. Sequencing was performed on peripheral blood. The chain is built from TRBV19 and TRBJ1-3; perhaps TRBD1 as D (5 bases). This TCR was sampled from a woman of 80 years or more with COVID-19, enrolled during active disease. The DNA for the CDR3 is TGTGCCAGTAGTGACCGCCAGGGATCTGGAAACACCATATATTTT. Residues: CASSDRQGSGNTIYF.